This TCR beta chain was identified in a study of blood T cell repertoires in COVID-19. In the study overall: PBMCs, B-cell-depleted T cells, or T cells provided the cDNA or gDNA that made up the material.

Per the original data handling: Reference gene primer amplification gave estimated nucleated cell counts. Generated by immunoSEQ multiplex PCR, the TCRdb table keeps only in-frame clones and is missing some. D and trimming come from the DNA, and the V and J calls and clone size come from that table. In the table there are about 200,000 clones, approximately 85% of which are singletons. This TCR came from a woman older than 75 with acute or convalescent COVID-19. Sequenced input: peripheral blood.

The chain's CDR3 is CASSPGLLSGNTIYF. The CDR3 DNA is TGTGCCAGCAGCCCGGGACTTCTCTCTGGAAACACCATATATTTT. This chain uses TRBV7-2 with TRBJ1-3; weak D call: TRBD1 (5 bases). Trimming removed 5 bases from V and 0 bases from J, with 11 bases in between. Germline loops: CDR1 SGHTA, CDR2 FQGNSA. This CDR3 region has 15 residues.